Here is one T cell receptor (beta chain) with its context. The antigen is undetermined. This sample was taken from a study of cytomegalovirus exposure and HLA in healthy donors. TCRdb's table, derived via immunoSEQ multiplex PCR, lists solely in-frame clones and lacks some. The data contain some 160,000 clones, around 90% of them singletons. The CDR3 contains 17 residues. General study findings and limits: In vitro assays verified that three CMV-associated chains recognized CMV antigens specifically. In the 120 validation repertoires, a later analysis found that first-cohort TCR clusters tended to co-occur. The study listed about 150 cytomegalovirus-associated TCR beta chains.

The rearrangement links TRBV21-1 to TRBJ2-3; TRBD2 is taken as the D call from the table, unchecked against the DNA. TRBV21-1 is a listed pseudogene. The TCR comes from a man in his late teens or twenties in good health and CMV-seronegative. The specimen sequenced was PBMCs. DNA for the CDR3: TGTGCCAGCACATCCGGGACTAGCGAGGCCGTGGTGAATACGCAGTATTTT. As protein: CASTSGTSEAVVNTQYF.